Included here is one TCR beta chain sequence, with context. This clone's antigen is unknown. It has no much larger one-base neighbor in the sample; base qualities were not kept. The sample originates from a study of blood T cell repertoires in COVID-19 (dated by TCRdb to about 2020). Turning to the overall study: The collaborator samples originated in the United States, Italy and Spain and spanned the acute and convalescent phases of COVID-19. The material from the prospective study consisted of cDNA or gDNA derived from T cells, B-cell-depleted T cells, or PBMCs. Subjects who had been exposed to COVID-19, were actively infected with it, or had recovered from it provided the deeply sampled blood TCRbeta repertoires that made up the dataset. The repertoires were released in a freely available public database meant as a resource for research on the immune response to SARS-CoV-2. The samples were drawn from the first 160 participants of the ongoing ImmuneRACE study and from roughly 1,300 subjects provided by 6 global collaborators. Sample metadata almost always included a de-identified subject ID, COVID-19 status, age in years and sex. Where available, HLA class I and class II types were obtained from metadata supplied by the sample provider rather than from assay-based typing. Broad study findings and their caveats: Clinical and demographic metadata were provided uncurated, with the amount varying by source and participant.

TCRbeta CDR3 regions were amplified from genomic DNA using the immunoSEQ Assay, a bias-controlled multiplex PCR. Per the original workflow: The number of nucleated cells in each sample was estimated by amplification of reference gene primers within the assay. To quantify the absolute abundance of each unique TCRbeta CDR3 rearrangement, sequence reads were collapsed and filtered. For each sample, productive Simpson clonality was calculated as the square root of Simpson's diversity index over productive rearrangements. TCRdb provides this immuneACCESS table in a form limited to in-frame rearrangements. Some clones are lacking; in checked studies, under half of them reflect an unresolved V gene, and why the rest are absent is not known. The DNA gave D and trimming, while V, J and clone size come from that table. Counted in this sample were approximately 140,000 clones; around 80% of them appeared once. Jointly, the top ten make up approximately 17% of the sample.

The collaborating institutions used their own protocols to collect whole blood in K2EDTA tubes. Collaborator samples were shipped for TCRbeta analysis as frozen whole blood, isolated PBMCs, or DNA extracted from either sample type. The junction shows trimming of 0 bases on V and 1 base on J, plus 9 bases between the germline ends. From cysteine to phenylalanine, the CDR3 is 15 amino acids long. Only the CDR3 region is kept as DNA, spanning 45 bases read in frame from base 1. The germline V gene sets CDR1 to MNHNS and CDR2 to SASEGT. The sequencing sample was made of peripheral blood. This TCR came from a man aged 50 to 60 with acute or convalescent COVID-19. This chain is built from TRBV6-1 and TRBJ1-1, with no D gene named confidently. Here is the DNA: TGTGCCAGCAGTGAAGCGCGACCTAGGAACACTGAAGCTTTCTTT. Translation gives CASSEARPRNTEAFF.